Listed below are T cell receptor beta chains from one sample, sequenced in a study of T cells after yellow fever vaccination. TCRdb called the 5' RACE reads again in MiXCR, with one record for every CDR3 protein. The sample includes 140,000 to 150,000 distinct CDR3 sequences, about 6.9% of them seen just once. The material sequenced was CD4+ T cells sorted from PBMCs, taken 10 days after the yellow fever booster vaccination. Source of these receptors: a man aged 25 to 45 who received the YFV17D yellow fever vaccine. Each CDR3 is given with its conserved first and last residue.

v_call: TRBV12-3/TRBV12-4
cdr3_aa: CASSLAGGGGTEAFF

v_call: TRBV20-1
cdr3_aa: CSARPGTSGYQETQYF

v_call: TRBV5-1
cdr3_aa: CASSLGTEPYQPQHF

v_call: TRBV5-1
cdr3_aa: CASSSLDGAGEQYF

v_call: TRBV29-1
cdr3_aa: CSVDTGSNIQYF

v_call: TRBV28
cdr3_aa: CASRGGESYGEQYF

v_call: TRBV14
cdr3_aa: CASSQVAPYYGYTF

v_call: TRBV18
cdr3_aa: CASSPRRKTGINEQFF

v_call: TRBV4-1
cdr3_aa: CASSQDRPNRASGRYSYNEQFF

v_call: TRBV6-1
cdr3_aa: CASSRTGDVYEQYF

v_call: TRBV20-1
cdr3_aa: CSARPPSGRTHEQFF

v_call: TRBV30
cdr3_aa: CAWSVRDKELFF

v_call: TRBV6-6
cdr3_aa: CASSYSMGTEAFF

v_call: TRBV28
cdr3_aa: CASSYSGRWTGNEQFF

v_call: TRBV5-4
cdr3_aa: CASSRTLEYTQYF

v_call: TRBV5-1
cdr3_aa: CASTPGGGEETQYF

v_call: TRBV5-1
cdr3_aa: CASSLRTPYQETQYF

v_call: TRBV11-3
cdr3_aa: CASSLVVSGTSGRRDSYNEQFF

v_call: TRBV7-2
cdr3_aa: CASSLSANNEQFF

v_call: TRBV4-3
cdr3_aa: CASSQVDGRDEQYF

v_call: TRBV28
cdr3_aa: CATFQGNTGELFF

v_call: TRBV5-1
cdr3_aa: CASSNREAHSEQYF

v_call: TRBV12-3/TRBV12-4
cdr3_aa: CASSLFGSSYNSPLHF

v_call: TRBV25-1
cdr3_aa: CASSVGTGGRNSPLHF

v_call: TRBV7-8
cdr3_aa: CASSFQQGYEQFF

v_call: TRBV5-1
cdr3_aa: CASSLERGLAGADTQYF

v_call: TRBV11-2
cdr3_aa: CASSLDLAGQNSYEQYF

v_call: TRBV12-3/TRBV12-4
cdr3_aa: CASRGGAPNTEAFF

v_call: TRBV6-1
cdr3_aa: CASSEAGGGTGELFF

v_call: TRBV12-3/TRBV12-4
cdr3_aa: CASSLKVTLLGSGANVLTF

v_call: TRBV19
cdr3_aa: CASSPLGQGTNTQYF

v_call: TRBV6-1
cdr3_aa: CASSVDPGKETQYF

v_call: TRBV28
cdr3_aa: CASSRDRTPHRGYEQFF

v_call: TRBV1
cdr3_aa: CTSSHRLAAYNEQFF

v_call: TRBV5-1
cdr3_aa: CASSLGDAKNIQYF

v_call: TRBV7-2
cdr3_aa: CASSLGGREKDTQYF

v_call: TRBV20-1
cdr3_aa: CRGGQGGDGYTF

v_call: TRBV12-3/TRBV12-4
cdr3_aa: CASSIKADNEQFF

v_call: TRBV5-1
cdr3_aa: CASSLAAGGRTGELFF

v_call: TRBV9
cdr3_aa: CASSLLLVTDTQYF

v_call: TRBV29-1
cdr3_aa: CSVHRTGEGYGYTF

v_call: TRBV5-5
cdr3_aa: CASSLDGRLGLNAFF

v_call: TRBV9
cdr3_aa: CASSVGGAGGASYEQYF

v_call: TRBV7-9
cdr3_aa: CASSLLASVNEQFF

v_call: TRBV20-1
cdr3_aa: CSARGQEAFF

v_call: TRBV12-3/TRBV12-4
cdr3_aa: CASSDRDRTLEQYF

v_call: TRBV7-9
cdr3_aa: CASSPGQHCGYTF

v_call: TRBV7-9
cdr3_aa: CASSFGGTLNQPQHF

v_call: TRBV27
cdr3_aa: CASSLNGGAYNEQFF

v_call: TRBV20-1
cdr3_aa: CSAITGAANQPQHF

v_call: TRBV6-5
cdr3_aa: CASSSTAAGGRPYEQYF

v_call: TRBV7-9
cdr3_aa: CAWSSGAGEQYF